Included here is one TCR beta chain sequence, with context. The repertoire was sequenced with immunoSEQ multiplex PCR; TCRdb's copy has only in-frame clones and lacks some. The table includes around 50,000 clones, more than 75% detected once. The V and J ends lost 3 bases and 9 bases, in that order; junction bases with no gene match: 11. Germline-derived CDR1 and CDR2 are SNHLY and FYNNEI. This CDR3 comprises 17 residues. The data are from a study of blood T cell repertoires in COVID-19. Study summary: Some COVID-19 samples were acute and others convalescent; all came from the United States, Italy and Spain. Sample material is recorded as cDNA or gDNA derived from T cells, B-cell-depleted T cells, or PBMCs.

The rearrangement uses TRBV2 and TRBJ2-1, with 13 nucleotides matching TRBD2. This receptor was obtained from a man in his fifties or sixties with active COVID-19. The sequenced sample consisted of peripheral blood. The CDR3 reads CASSELAGLAGEVEQFF. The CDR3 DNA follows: TGTGCCAGCAGTGAGCTCGCAGGACTAGCGGGAGAAGTTGAGCAGTTCTTC.